This TCR beta chain originates from a study of blood T cells in healthy people across ages. The CDR3 spans 16 residues. V was pared by 6 bases and J by 7 bases, with 12 bases of the junction left unmatched. Germline V gene sequence: CDR1 SNHLY, CDR2 FYNNEI. With a J-beta primer mix and a sample-barcoded 5' primer, a second PCR ran roughly 6 to 11 cycles. A single record per CDR3 protein comes from TCRdb applying MiXCR to the 5' RACE reads. This table holds around 500,000 distinct CDR3 sequences, about 26% found once. This sample also appeared in a second study, on T cells of mothers and their children. From that paper: Overlap measured in related mother-child pairs was slightly, non-significantly higher than in unrelated pairs.

J is TRBJ1-6 and V is TRBV2; TRBD1 agrees at 7 bases. The sequence was collected from a boy between 2 and 15 years old in good health. Sequencing was performed on blood. The CDR3 bases are TGTGCCAGCAGGGAAAGTCCCAGGGGGAACAATTCACCCCTCCACTTT. Translating gives CASRESPRGNNSPLHF.